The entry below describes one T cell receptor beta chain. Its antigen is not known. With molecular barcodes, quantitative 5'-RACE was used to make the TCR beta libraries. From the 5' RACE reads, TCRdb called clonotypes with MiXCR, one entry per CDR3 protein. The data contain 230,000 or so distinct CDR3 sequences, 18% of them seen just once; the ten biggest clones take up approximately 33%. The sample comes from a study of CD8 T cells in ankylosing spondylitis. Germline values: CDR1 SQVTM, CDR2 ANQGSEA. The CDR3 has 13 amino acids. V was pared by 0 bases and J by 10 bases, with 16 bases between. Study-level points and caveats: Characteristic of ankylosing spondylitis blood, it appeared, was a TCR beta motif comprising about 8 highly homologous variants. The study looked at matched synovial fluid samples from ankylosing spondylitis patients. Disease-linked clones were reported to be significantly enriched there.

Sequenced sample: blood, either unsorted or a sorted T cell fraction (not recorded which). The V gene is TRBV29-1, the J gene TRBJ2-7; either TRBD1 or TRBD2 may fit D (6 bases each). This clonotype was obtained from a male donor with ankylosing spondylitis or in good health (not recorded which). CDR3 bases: TGCAGCGTTGAAGAGGGCTGGGGGGCGAGCCAGTACTTC. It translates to CSVEEGWGASQYF.